The present entry profiles one TCR beta chain with its context. Here immunoSEQ multiplex PCR was the method, and the copy in TCRdb shows in-frame clones only, minus some. The sample records approximately 980,000 clones, around three quarters being singletons. After removal of 4 bases from V and 6 bases from J, the junction contained 10 bases not matched to a gene. The CDR3 runs 16 residues. From germline, CDR1 is SGHNT and CDR2 YYREEE (reference sequence). These data come from a study of shared clonotypes between healthy human individuals. This clonotype was obtained from a young man in good health. The sequenced sample was memory CD4+ T cells sorted from blood. Subset of the sample: CD45RA-negative fraction. The chain combines TRBV5-4 with TRBJ2-2; 9 bases are shared with TRBD2. The CDR3 DNA follows: TGTGCCAGCAGCCCCATAGCGGGAGTCGGTCCCGGGGAGCTGTTTTTT. This encodes CASSPIAGVGPGELFF.